These T cell receptor beta chains were read from a single sample in a study of OX40 agonist ivuxolimab in advanced cancers. Profiling relied on immunoSEQ multiplex PCR, and the TCRdb table lists in-frame clones only, not all of them. The sample shows about 48,000 clones, around 87% of them seen only once. Here the sequenced sample was CD4+ or CD8+ T cells sorted from blood, taken in a trial of the OX40 agonist ivuxolimab. The receptors stem from an adult with an advanced solid tumor such as melanoma, head and neck, liver or kidney cancer. Both conserved end residues are part of each CDR3. Each record gives: CDR3 protein, J gene, V gene.

CDR3 protein: CASSSSSGGDYNEQFF
J gene: TRBJ2-1
V gene: TRBV7-9

CDR3 protein: CATRGGLGETQYF
J gene: TRBJ2-5
V gene: TRBV19

CDR3 protein: CASSGGSGGNQPQHF
J gene: TRBJ1-5
V gene: TRBV2

CDR3 protein: CASSQDGYNEQFF
J gene: TRBJ2-1
V gene: TRBV4-2

CDR3 protein: CASSLEVQGISYNSPLHF
J gene: TRBJ1-6
V gene: TRBV11-2

CDR3 protein: CASSTYRDLEPQHF
J gene: TRBJ1-5
V gene: TRBV19

CDR3 protein: CASSIDIGGFLSNQPQHF
J gene: TRBJ1-5
V gene: TRBV19

CDR3 protein: CASSIRSAGSNQPQHF
J gene: TRBJ1-5
V gene: TRBV19

CDR3 protein: CASSPTVGAGANVLTF
J gene: TRBJ2-6
V gene: TRBV11-2

CDR3 protein: CASKAGGPYEQYF
J gene: TRBJ2-7
V gene: TRBV19

CDR3 protein: CAWIGTVWNYGYTF
J gene: TRBJ1-2
V gene: TRBV30

CDR3 protein: CASSSRGTYEQYF
J gene: TRBJ2-7
V gene: TRBV5-4

CDR3 protein: CASSRDRSRPQHF
J gene: TRBJ1-5
V gene: TRBV6-5

CDR3 protein: CASSFTGPPYTF
J gene: TRBJ1-2
V gene: TRBV27

CDR3 protein: CASSIRTSGGHLSSYEQYF
J gene: TRBJ2-7
V gene: TRBV9

CDR3 protein: CASSGRSYGYTF
J gene: TRBJ1-2
V gene: TRBV19

CDR3 protein: CASSWEVKAGSSYEQYF
J gene: TRBJ2-7
V gene: TRBV5-1

CDR3 protein: CASSIGGGAADTQYF
J gene: TRBJ2-3
V gene: TRBV19

CDR3 protein: CASSSRTVAKNIQYF
J gene: TRBJ2-4
V gene: TRBV7-9

CDR3 protein: CASSLQVNTEAFF
J gene: TRBJ1-1
V gene: TRBV7-3

CDR3 protein: CASSAPVTDSGANVLTF
J gene: TRBJ2-6
V gene: TRBV6-1

CDR3 protein: CASSPDGWAYDEAFF
J gene: TRBJ1-1
V gene: TRBV18

CDR3 protein: CASSDSAGYTEAFF
J gene: TRBJ1-1
V gene: TRBV6-5

CDR3 protein: CASSKGGRSTDTQYF
J gene: TRBJ2-3
V gene: TRBV19

CDR3 protein: CASSPRETSWYEQYF
J gene: TRBJ2-7
V gene: TRBV18

CDR3 protein: CASSENPRVPSGGSYNEQFF
J gene: TRBJ2-1
V gene: TRBV9

CDR3 protein: CASMGGYEQYF
J gene: TRBJ2-7
V gene: TRBV2

CDR3 protein: CASSPQSNQPQHF
J gene: TRBJ1-5
V gene: TRBV7-2

CDR3 protein: CASSLELGSYEQYF
J gene: TRBJ2-7
V gene: TRBV5-1

CDR3 protein: CASSSRLAWYEQYF
J gene: TRBJ2-7
V gene: TRBV28

CDR3 protein: CASSPGTSGGYEQYF
J gene: TRBJ2-7
V gene: TRBV7-9

CDR3 protein: CSVEVTTMNTEAFF
J gene: TRBJ1-1
V gene: TRBV29-1

CDR3 protein: CASSQTGTSVHEQFF
J gene: TRBJ2-1
V gene: TRBV7-2

CDR3 protein: CASQTSSGFSDTGELFF
J gene: TRBJ2-2
V gene: TRBV4-1

CDR3 protein: CAISENSDGEQYF
J gene: TRBJ2-7
V gene: TRBV10-3

CDR3 protein: CASSSGQTSHYGYTF
J gene: TRBJ1-2
V gene: TRBV7-2

CDR3 protein: CASSYSIEQYF
J gene: TRBJ2-7
V gene: TRBV6-6

CDR3 protein: CASTDHRVSTEAFF
J gene: TRBJ1-1
V gene: TRBV19

CDR3 protein: CASSHQDGQSTDTQYF
J gene: TRBJ2-3
V gene: TRBV5-1

CDR3 protein: CASSLDRGDNQPQHF
J gene: TRBJ1-5
V gene: TRBV11-2

CDR3 protein: CASSSTGQGGWVDTQYF
J gene: TRBJ2-3
V gene: TRBV7-2

CDR3 protein: CASSETSGRAGELFF
J gene: TRBJ2-2
V gene: TRBV6-1

CDR3 protein: CASRDSSVYGYTF
J gene: TRBJ1-2
V gene: TRBV19

CDR3 protein: CASSPGQGIVVTFF
J gene: TRBJ1-1
V gene: TRBV4-2

CDR3 protein: CASSPGGGQETQYF
J gene: TRBJ2-5
V gene: TRBV7-9

CDR3 protein: CASSQDLGSTDTQYF
J gene: TRBJ2-3
V gene: TRBV14

CDR3 protein: CATSRQQGVGNQPQHF
J gene: TRBJ1-5
V gene: TRBV15

CDR3 protein: CASSPGLSTDTQYF
J gene: TRBJ2-3
V gene: TRBV7-2

CDR3 protein: CATTDRGAEAFF
J gene: TRBJ1-1
V gene: TRBV6-5

CDR3 protein: CASSLDLGVVNEKLFF
J gene: TRBJ1-4
V gene: TRBV11-2

CDR3 protein: CASSSVTGYNYGYTF
J gene: TRBJ1-2
V gene: TRBV7-9

CDR3 protein: CASSSPLYEQFF
J gene: TRBJ2-1
V gene: TRBV28

CDR3 protein: CASSLAGTSGGTDTQYF
J gene: TRBJ2-3
V gene: TRBV5-1